This T cell receptor beta chain was captured by sequencing in a study of blood T cells in healthy people across ages. General study points: Naive T cell percentage by flow cytometry tracked strongly with beta diversity.

As concerns this clonotype: The target antigen is unknown.

A second 7 to 11 cycle PCR used barcoded and J-beta primers. TCRdb reanalysed the 5' RACE reads using MiXCR and keeps one entry per CDR3 protein. The repertoire includes hundreds of thousands of distinct CDR3 sequences, 58% of them detected once, and about 20% sits in the top ten. The CDR3 sequence is 10 residues long. Germline CDR1 SGHTA, CDR2 FQGNSA. The ends were cut back, 10 bases at V and 3 bases at J, with 6 bases in the middle. There were at least 5.5 micrograms of total RNA extracted from every sample. The clonotype was recovered from a man younger than 40 in good health. The V and J genes are TRBV7-2 and TRBJ2-5; D ambiguous. Sequenced sample: blood. CDR3 residues: CANLKETQYF. The CDR3 bases are TGTGCCAACTTGAAAGAGACCCAGTACTTC.